This T cell receptor (beta chain) was sequenced for a study of glioma-infiltrating T cells after dendritic cell vaccination. Findings and caveats of the study: No direct clonality-survival link was found; a diverse polyclonal response may matter.

Sequencing used immunoSEQ multiplex PCR; TCRdb keeps in-frame clones, though not all of them. The data show more than 20,000 clones, approximately 89% seen once. In the case of this clone: Its matching antigen is unknown.

Trimming cost V 6 bases and J 2 bases; bases outside gene matches: 6. CDR1 and CDR2 (germline): MDHEN, SYDVKM. The CDR3 is 14 residues long. The time point: after dendritic cell vaccination, including at tumor progression/relapse. All glioblastoma patients lacked an isocitrate dehydrogenase mutation. This clonotype was sampled from a human donor with glioblastoma. Specimen: blood, collected after dendritic cell vaccination. The rearrangement joins TRBV28 to TRBJ1-1, with 7 bases aligning to TRBD1. Written as DNA, the CDR3 is TGTGCCAGCAGGGGACAGCCTGTAAACACTGAAGCTTTCTTT. Its protein is CASRGQPVNTEAFF.